These T cell receptor beta chains were read from a single sample in a study of shared clonotypes between healthy human individuals. Libraries were prepared by immunoSEQ multiplex PCR; TCRdb keeps only in-frame clonotypes and omits some of them. The data show more than 500,000 clones, with approximately 95% seen just once and approximately 0.11% held by the top ten. Sequenced sample: naive CD8+ T cells sorted from blood. Source of these receptors: a woman younger than 45 in good health. Both conserved end residues are part of each CDR3. The D gene is left open where the match is weak. A clone size is listed for some rows: how often the clone was seen (once, few, many), or a class if it is expanded.

clone_size: NA; j_call: TRBJ2-5; d_call: TRBD2; v_call: TRBV25-1; cdr3_aa: CASRETGTSASQETQYF; cdr3_nt: TGTGCCAGCAGGGAAACCGGGACTAGCGCGTCTCAAGAGACCCAGTACTTC
clone_size: NA; j_call: TRBJ2-7; d_call: TRBD2; v_call: TRBV28; cdr3_aa: CASSPAGGPYEQYF; cdr3_nt: TGTGCCAGCAGTCCAGCGGGAGGGCCTTACGAGCAGTACTTC
clone_size: NA; j_call: TRBJ1-5; d_call: TRBD1; v_call: TRBV23-1; cdr3_aa: CASSRTGTGFQPQHF; cdr3_nt: TGCGCCAGCAGTCGAACCGGGACAGGCTTTCAGCCCCAGCATTTT
clone_size: NA; j_call: TRBJ2-7; d_call: NA; v_call: TRBV5-8; cdr3_aa: CASSLSRYEQYF; cdr3_nt: TGTGCCAGCAGCTTAAGCCGATACGAGCAGTACTTC
clone_size: NA; j_call: TRBJ1-3; d_call: NA; v_call: TRBV28; cdr3_aa: CASSPGGEGLGNTIYF; cdr3_nt: TGTGCCAGCAGCCCAGGCGGTGAGGGCCTGGGAAACACCATATATTTT
clone_size: NA; j_call: TRBJ2-3; d_call: TRBD2; v_call: TRBV5-6; cdr3_aa: CASSQTRLAGEGTQYF; cdr3_nt: TGTGCCAGCAGTCAGACGCGACTAGCGGGAGAGGGTACGCAGTATTTT
clone_size: NA; j_call: TRBJ2-1; d_call: NA; v_call: TRBV5-1; cdr3_aa: CASSQGIGAPSSNEQFF; cdr3_nt: TGCGCCAGCAGCCAGGGGATCGGGGCGCCTAGCAGCAATGAGCAGTTCTTC
clone_size: NA; j_call: TRBJ2-7; d_call: NA; v_call: TRBV7-9; cdr3_aa: CASSLGGLEQYF; cdr3_nt: TGTGCCAGCAGCCTGGGTGGGTTGGAGCAGTACTTC
clone_size: NA; j_call: TRBJ2-1; d_call: TRBD2; v_call: TRBV5-1; cdr3_aa: CASSLLEREGLSEEQFF; cdr3_nt: TGCGCCAGCAGCTTGTTGGAGCGGGAGGGCCTAAGCGAGGAGCAGTTCTTC
clone_size: NA; j_call: TRBJ2-2; d_call: NA; v_call: TRBV6-5; cdr3_aa: CASLRANTGELFF; cdr3_nt: TGTGCCAGCCTTAGGGCGAACACCGGGGAGCTGTTTTTT
clone_size: NA; j_call: TRBJ2-7; d_call: NA; v_call: TRBV10-2; cdr3_aa: CASGFGGGEQYF; cdr3_nt: TGCGCCAGCGGGTTTGGAGGCGGCGAGCAGTACTTC
clone_size: NA; j_call: TRBJ2-1; d_call: NA; v_call: TRBV7-2; cdr3_aa: CASSLVGSAYNEQFF; cdr3_nt: TGTGCCAGCAGCTTAGTCGGGTCCGCCTACAATGAGCAGTTCTTC
clone_size: NA; j_call: TRBJ1-2; d_call: NA; v_call: TRBV2; cdr3_aa: CASGIRSVYGYTF; cdr3_nt: TGTGCCAGCGGAATCCGGTCGGTTTATGGCTACACCTTC
clone_size: NA; j_call: TRBJ1-2; d_call: NA; v_call: TRBV5-4; cdr3_aa: CASSLSGASLYGYTF; cdr3_nt: TGTGCCAGCAGCTTGTCCGGGGCTTCACTCTATGGCTACACCTTC
clone_size: NA; j_call: TRBJ2-1; d_call: TRBD2; v_call: TRBV7-2; cdr3_aa: CASSKLAGLYNEQFF; cdr3_nt: TGTGCCAGCAGCAAGCTAGCGGGACTCTACAATGAGCAGTTCTTC
clone_size: NA; j_call: TRBJ2-7; d_call: NA; v_call: TRBV11-2; cdr3_aa: CASSPGGAAYEQYF; cdr3_nt: TGTGCCAGCAGTCCAGGGGGGGCGGCCTACGAGCAGTACTTC
clone_size: NA; j_call: TRBJ2-3; d_call: NA; v_call: TRBV28; cdr3_aa: CASSLGDRRTDTQYF; cdr3_nt: TGTGCCAGCAGTTTAGGGGACCGACGCACAGATACGCAGTATTTT
clone_size: NA; j_call: TRBJ2-4; d_call: NA; v_call: TRBV21-1; cdr3_aa: CASSKRGGRENIQYF; cdr3_nt: TGTGCCAGCAGCAAACGCGGCGGGAGGGAAAACATTCAGTACTTC
clone_size: once; j_call: TRBJ1-2; d_call: NA; v_call: TRBV29-1; cdr3_aa: CSVPEQGYGYTF; cdr3_nt: TGCAGCGTTCCTGAGCAGGGTTATGGCTACACCTTC
clone_size: NA; j_call: TRBJ1-1; d_call: TRBD1; v_call: TRBV13; cdr3_aa: CASSQGTEEAFF; cdr3_nt: TGTGCCAGCAGCCAGGGGACAGAAGAAGCTTTCTTT
clone_size: NA; j_call: TRBJ2-7; d_call: NA; v_call: TRBV9; cdr3_aa: CASSPRTVEPYEQYF; cdr3_nt: TGTGCCAGCAGCCCACGGACAGTGGAGCCCTACGAGCAGTACTTC
clone_size: NA; j_call: TRBJ2-7; d_call: TRBD1; v_call: TRBV28; cdr3_aa: CASSLPGTGFEQYF; cdr3_nt: TGTGCCAGCAGTTTACCTGGGACAGGGTTCGAGCAGTACTTC